This is a list of T cell receptor beta chains from one sample in a study of blood T cells in healthy people across ages. One entry per CDR3 protein results from TCRdb running MiXCR on the 5' RACE reads. Among roughly 930,000 distinct CDR3 sequences, approximately 49% were seen once, and the ten largest hold under 15%. Source material: blood. The receptors shown here come from a man younger than 40 in good health. Both conserved end residues are part of each CDR3. D genes are given only for firm matches.

D,V,CDR3
TRBD1,TRBV5-1,CASSSGTGVTEAFF
.,TRBV5-1,CASSLGDLGGSSYNEQFF
TRBD1,TRBV5-1,CASSQTGQAVTDTQYF
.,TRBV7-9,CASSLGAPSYNSPLHF
TRBD2,TRBV6-1,CASSDSLAGGTDTQYF
.,TRBV20-1,CSARGPGGQPQHF
TRBD1,TRBV7-2,CASSRSPGTGGNEQFF
TRBD1,TRBV6-6,CASREAGQTYGYTF
.,TRBV27,CASLGSSREQFF
TRBD2,TRBV20-1,CSARDFRYWGGKETQYF
.,TRBV4-1,CASSQLVGIETQYF
TRBD2,TRBV27,CASHLAGGYNEQFF
.,TRBV4-3,CASSQDFLSTDTQYF
.,TRBV2,CASSEGQRKETQYF
.,TRBV9,CASSGTADPLPYEQYF
.,TRBV9,CASSPQGQHITDTQYF
TRBD2,TRBV5-1,CASSSPGLAGGRDTQYF